The rows below give T cell receptor beta chains drawn from one sample of a study of T cell repertoires in aging, cancer and after chemotherapy. Each CDR3 protein is one row after TCRdb ran MiXCR on the multiplex PCR reads. In the table there are a few thousand distinct CDR3 sequences, 24% of which are singletons. Input material: blood. These receptors originate from a human donor with a solid tumor. Each CDR3 is given with its conserved first and last residue. The order of the fields is CDR3 protein, CDR3 DNA, clone size, J gene, V gene, D gene. The D gene is left open where the match is weak. Not all rows give a size; the values are once, few, many and, for expanded clones, a class.

CDR3: CASSEQEAQIAKNIQYF
DNA: TGTGCCAGCAGTGAGCAGGAGGCCCAAATAGCCAAAAACATTCAGTACTTC
size: -
J: TRBJ2-4
V: TRBV6-1
D: -

CDR3: CATSRDTRDRGFEQYF
DNA: TGTGCCACCAGCAGAGATACCCGGGACAGGGGTTTCGAGCAGTACTTC
size: medium-sized
J: TRBJ2-7
V: TRBV15
D: TRBD1

CDR3: CASSPSGGCEQYF
DNA: TGTGCCAGCAGCCCGTCGGGGGGCTGCGAGCAGTACTTC
size: medium-sized
J: TRBJ2-7
V: TRBV7-4
D: -

CDR3: CASSYAGANTEAFF
DNA: TGTGCCAGCAGTTACGCAGGGGCGAACACTGAAGCTTTCTTT
size: medium-sized
J: TRBJ1-1
V: TRBV6-5
D: -

CDR3: CASSDSSGGADTQYF
DNA: TGTGCCAGCAGTGACTCTAGCGGGGGGGCAGATACGCAGTATTTT
size: medium-sized
J: TRBJ2-3
V: TRBV6-4
D: TRBD2

CDR3: CASSLSAGGLNEQFF
DNA: TGTGCCAGCAGTTTGTCGGCGGGGGGCCTAAATGAGCAGTTCTTC
size: -
J: TRBJ2-1
V: TRBV12-3/TRBV12-4
D: TRBD2

CDR3: CASSGGGSWEGNEQFF
DNA: TGTGCCAGCAGCGGCGGGGGGAGCTGGGAAGGAAATGAGCAGTTCTTC
size: few
J: TRBJ2-1
V: TRBV4-2
D: TRBD2

CDR3: CASSLGTGGSEGYF
DNA: TGTGCCAGCAGCCTCGGGACAGGGGGCTCCGAAGGGTACTTC
size: medium-sized
J: TRBJ2-5
V: TRBV11-1
D: TRBD1

CDR3: CAALAGSGNTIYF
DNA: TGTGCCGCACTTGCTGGGTCTGGAAACACCATATATTTT
size: medium-sized
J: TRBJ1-3
V: TRBV6-2/TRBV6-3
D: -

CDR3: CASSLDSGQGGSPLHF
DNA: TGTGCCAGCAGCTTAGATTCGGGGCAGGGAGGTTCACCCCTCCACTTT
size: few
J: TRBJ1-6
V: TRBV7-9
D: -

CDR3: CASSQVGDRGYTF
DNA: TGTGCCAGCAGCCAAGTAGGGGATAGGGGCTACACCTTC
size: medium-sized
J: TRBJ1-2
V: TRBV4-2
D: -

CDR3: CASSYPGNTIYF
DNA: TGTGCCAGCAGTTACCCTGGAAACACCATATATTTT
size: medium-sized
J: TRBJ1-3
V: TRBV12-3/TRBV12-4
D: -

CDR3: CASSFQAGAHYGYTF
DNA: TGTGCCAGCAGTTTCCAAGCGGGGGCCCACTATGGCTACACCTTC
size: medium-sized
J: TRBJ1-2
V: TRBV27
D: -

CDR3: CSATLTDTQYF
DNA: TGCAGTGCTACCCTAACAGATACGCAGTATTTT
size: few
J: TRBJ2-3
V: TRBV20-1
D: -

CDR3: CASSRLQGVGNSPLHF
DNA: TGTGCCAGTAGTAGACTCCAGGGAGTTGGGAATTCACCCCTCCACTTT
size: medium-sized
J: TRBJ1-6
V: TRBV19
D: -

CDR3: CASSPTITGELFF
DNA: TGTGCCAGCAGCCCGACAATCACCGGGGAGCTGTTTTTT
size: -
J: TRBJ2-2
V: TRBV11-2
D: -

CDR3: CASSLNGEQYF
DNA: TGTGCCAGCAGCTTGAATGGGGAGCAGTACTTC
size: medium-sized
J: TRBJ2-7
V: TRBV5-6
D: -

CDR3: CASKSLVGLLGNTIYF
DNA: TGTGCCAGTAAAAGTTTAGTGGGTTTGTTAGGAAACACCATATATTTT
size: few
J: TRBJ1-3
V: TRBV12-3/TRBV12-4
D: -

CDR3: CASRTIVAFEQYF
DNA: TGTGCCAGCAGGACAATCGTGGCATTCGAGCAGTACTTC
size: -
J: TRBJ2-7
V: TRBV11-1
D: -

CDR3: CASSLSIVEETQYF
DNA: TGTGCCAGCAGCTTAAGCATTGTGGAGGAGACCCAGTACTTC
size: -
J: TRBJ2-5
V: TRBV7-2
D: -

CDR3: CASSEVGAPRAYF
DNA: TGTGCCAGCAGTGAAGTTGGGGCCCCTCGGGCGTACTTC
size: medium-sized
J: TRBJ2-7
V: TRBV6-1
D: -

CDR3: CASSLSESYNEKLFF
DNA: TGTGCCAGCAGTTTATCCGAATCGTATAATGAAAAACTGTTTTTT
size: medium-sized
J: TRBJ1-4
V: TRBV12-3/TRBV12-4
D: -

CDR3: CSVAEGGDSPLHF
DNA: TGCAGCGTTGCCGAGGGAGGGGATTCACCCCTCCACTTT
size: large
J: TRBJ1-6
V: TRBV29-1
D: -

CDR3: CASSLITSGTNTGELFF
DNA: TGTGCCAGCAGCTTGATCACTAGCGGGACGAACACCGGGGAGCTGTTTTTT
size: -
J: TRBJ2-2
V: TRBV5-8
D: TRBD2

CDR3: CASSYERGTDTQYF
DNA: TGTGCCAGCAGCTACGAGCGGGGAACAGATACGCAGTATTTT
size: medium-sized
J: TRBJ2-3
V: TRBV5-4
D: TRBD2

CDR3: CAIRQGLDSNQPQHF
DNA: TGTGCCATCAGGCAGGGGTTAGATAGCAATCAGCCCCAGCATTTT
size: -
J: TRBJ1-5
V: TRBV10-3
D: -

CDR3: CASSEGLAAGETQYF
DNA: TGTGCCAGTAGTGAGGGACTAGCGGCGGGAGAGACCCAGTACTTC
size: -
J: TRBJ2-5
V: TRBV19
D: TRBD2

CDR3: CASSWTGELGSPLHF
DNA: TGTGCCAGCAGCTGGACAGGGGAATTGGGCTCACCCCTCCACTTT
size: medium-sized
J: TRBJ1-6
V: TRBV5-5
D: TRBD1

CDR3: CASSFTNAYEQFF
DNA: TGTGCCAGCAGCTTCACGAACGCGTATGAGCAGTTCTTC
size: -
J: TRBJ2-1
V: TRBV7-2
D: -

CDR3: CASSLRTNTEAFF
DNA: TGTGCCAGCAGCTTGAGAACCAACACTGAAGCTTTCTTT
size: few
J: TRBJ1-1
V: TRBV11-2
D: -

CDR3: CANCQPQHF
DNA: TGTGCCAACTGCCAGCCCCAGCATTTT
size: large
J: TRBJ1-5
V: TRBV6-5
D: -

CDR3: CSASRQGDSPLHF
DNA: TGCAGTGCTAGCCGCCAGGGTGATTCACCCCTCCACTTT
size: -
J: TRBJ1-6
V: TRBV20-1
D: -

CDR3: CASSLTGTPRFYEQYF
DNA: TGTGCCAGCAGCCTCACGGGGACACCAAGATTCTACGAGCAGTACTTC
size: medium-sized
J: TRBJ2-7
V: TRBV27
D: -